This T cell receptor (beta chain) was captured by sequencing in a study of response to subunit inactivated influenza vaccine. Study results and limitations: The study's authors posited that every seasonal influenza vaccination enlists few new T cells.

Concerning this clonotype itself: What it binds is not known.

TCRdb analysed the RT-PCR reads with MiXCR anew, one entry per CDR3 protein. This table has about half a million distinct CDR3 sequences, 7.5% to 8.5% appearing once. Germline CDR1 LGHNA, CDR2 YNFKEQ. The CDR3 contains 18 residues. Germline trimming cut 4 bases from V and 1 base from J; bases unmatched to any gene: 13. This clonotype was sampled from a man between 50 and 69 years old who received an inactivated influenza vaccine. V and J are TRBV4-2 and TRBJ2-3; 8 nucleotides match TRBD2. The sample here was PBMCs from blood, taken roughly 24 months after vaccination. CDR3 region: CASSLLGVAGSGTDTQYF. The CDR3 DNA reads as TGTGCCAGCAGCCTTTTGGGAGTAGCGGGGTCTGGCACAGATACGCAGTATTTT.